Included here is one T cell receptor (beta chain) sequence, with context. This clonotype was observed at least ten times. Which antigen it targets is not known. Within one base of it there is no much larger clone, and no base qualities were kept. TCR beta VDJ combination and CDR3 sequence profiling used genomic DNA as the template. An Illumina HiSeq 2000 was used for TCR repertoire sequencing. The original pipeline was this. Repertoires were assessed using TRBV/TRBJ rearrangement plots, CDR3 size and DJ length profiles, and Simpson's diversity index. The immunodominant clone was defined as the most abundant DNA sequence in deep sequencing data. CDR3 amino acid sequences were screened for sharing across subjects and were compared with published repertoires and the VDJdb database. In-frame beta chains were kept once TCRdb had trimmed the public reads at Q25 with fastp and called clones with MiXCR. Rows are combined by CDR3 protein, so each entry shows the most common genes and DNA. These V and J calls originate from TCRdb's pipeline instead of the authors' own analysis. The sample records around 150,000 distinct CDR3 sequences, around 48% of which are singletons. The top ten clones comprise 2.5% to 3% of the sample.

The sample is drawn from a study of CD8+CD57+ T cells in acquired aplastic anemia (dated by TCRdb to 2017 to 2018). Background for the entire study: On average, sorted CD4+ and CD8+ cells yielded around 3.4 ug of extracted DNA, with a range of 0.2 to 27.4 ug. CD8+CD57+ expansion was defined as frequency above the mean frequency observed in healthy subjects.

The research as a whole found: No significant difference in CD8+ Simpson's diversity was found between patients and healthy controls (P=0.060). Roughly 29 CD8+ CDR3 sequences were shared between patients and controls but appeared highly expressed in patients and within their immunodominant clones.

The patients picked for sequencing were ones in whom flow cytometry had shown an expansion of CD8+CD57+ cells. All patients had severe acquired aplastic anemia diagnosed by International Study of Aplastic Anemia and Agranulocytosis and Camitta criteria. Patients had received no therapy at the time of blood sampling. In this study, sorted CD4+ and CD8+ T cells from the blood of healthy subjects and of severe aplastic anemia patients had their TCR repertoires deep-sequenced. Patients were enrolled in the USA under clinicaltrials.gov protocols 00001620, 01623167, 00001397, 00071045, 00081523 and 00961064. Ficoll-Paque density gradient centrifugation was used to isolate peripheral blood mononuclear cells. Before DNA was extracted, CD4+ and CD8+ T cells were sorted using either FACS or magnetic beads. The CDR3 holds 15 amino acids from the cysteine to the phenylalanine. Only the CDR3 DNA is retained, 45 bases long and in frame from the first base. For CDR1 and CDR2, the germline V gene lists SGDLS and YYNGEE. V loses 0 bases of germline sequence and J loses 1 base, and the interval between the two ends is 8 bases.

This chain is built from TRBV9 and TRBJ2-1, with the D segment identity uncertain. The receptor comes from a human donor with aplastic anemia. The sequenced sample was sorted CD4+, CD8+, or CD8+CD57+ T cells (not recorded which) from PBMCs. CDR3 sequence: CASSVVSGSYNEQFF. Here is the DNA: TGTGCCAGCAGCGTAGTAAGTGGGTCCTACAATGAGCAGTTCTTC.